This TCR beta chain comes out of a study of cytomegalovirus exposure and HLA in healthy donors. Germline CDR1 reads LGHNA; CDR2 reads YSLEER. The CDR3 length is 12 residues. V lost 6 bases, J lost 7 bases, and 7 bases lay in between. Generated by immunoSEQ multiplex PCR, the TCRdb table keeps only in-frame clones and is missing some. This sample carries some 180,000 clones, roughly 86% of them seen once, and the ten largest clones take roughly 7%. The TCR originated in a man aged 25-45 years in good health and CMV-seropositive. The V call is TRBV4-3, the J call TRBJ1-6; D is perhaps TRBD1 (5 bases). The sequencing sample was made of PBMCs. CDR3 residues: CASRQGNSPLHF. The DNA of the CDR3 is TGCGCCAGCAGGCAGGGAAATTCACCCCTCCACTTT.